One TCR beta chain is described in this entry. These data are taken from a study of Ad26.COV2.S vaccination and SARS-CoV-2 variants. The V and J ends lost 2 bases and 4 bases respectively, with 13 bases between them. The CDR3 has 15 amino acids. Germline lookup yields CDR1 LNHNV and CDR2 YYDKDF (reference sequence). Repertoires were generated with immunoSEQ multiplex PCR, while TCRdb's copy carries only in-frame clones and drops some. The data contain just over 350,000 clones, 92% of them singletons. Specimen: peripheral blood, collected after recovery from COVID-19. This receptor was identified in a human donor who had recovered from COVID-19. The J gene is TRBJ2-3, the V gene TRBV15; D possibly corresponds to TRBD2 (6 bases). In DNA form, the CDR3 reads TGTGCCACCAGCAGACGGCGGGGTAGGTCAGATACGCAGTATTTT. Protein sequence: CATSRRRGRSDTQYF.